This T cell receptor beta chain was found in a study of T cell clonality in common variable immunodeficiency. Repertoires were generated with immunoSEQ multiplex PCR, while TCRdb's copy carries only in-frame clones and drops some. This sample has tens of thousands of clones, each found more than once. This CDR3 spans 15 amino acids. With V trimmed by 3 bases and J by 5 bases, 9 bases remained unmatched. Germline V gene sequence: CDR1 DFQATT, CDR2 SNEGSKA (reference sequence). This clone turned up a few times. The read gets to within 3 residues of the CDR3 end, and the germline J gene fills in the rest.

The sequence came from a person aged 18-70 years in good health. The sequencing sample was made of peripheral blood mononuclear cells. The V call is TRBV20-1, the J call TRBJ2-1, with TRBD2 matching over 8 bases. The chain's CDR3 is CSASLAGGPHNEQFF. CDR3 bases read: TGCAGTGCTAGTCTGGCGGGAGGTCCCCACAATGAG.